The 21 T cell receptor beta chains given below trace back to one sample, sequenced in a study of technical replicates of blood from several donors. Assay: immunoSEQ multiplex PCR; the TCRdb copy retains only in-frame clones and omits some. The table records around 83,000 clones, around 94% of them present only once. Sequenced input: T cells isolated from PBMCs. These receptors came from a human donor in good health.

The V gene is TRBV29-1, the J gene TRBJ1-4, with 11 bases lining up with TRBD1. Germline V gives CDR1 SQVTM, CDR2 ANQGSEA. V shed 6 bases, J shed 7 bases, and the junction held 7 bases outside the gene matches. The CDR3 extends over 14 amino acids. The chain's CDR3 is CSVGIGTGGEKLFF. For the CDR3, the DNA is TGCAGCGTGGGAATCGGGACAGGGGGTGAAAAACTGTTTTTT.

The chain carries TRBV12-5 and TRBJ1-5, with TRBD1 matching 7 bases. The germline V gene has CDR1 LGHNT and CDR2 FRNRAP. The CDR3 is made up of 15 amino acids. The J segment lost 5 bases and the V segment lost 3 bases, leaving 7 bases of the junction unmatched. The CDR3 is CASGLTGVGDQPQHF. Written as DNA, the CDR3 is TGTGCTAGTGGTTTAACAGGGGTGGGTGATCAGCCCCAGCATTTT.

The chain joins TRBV28 to TRBJ1-4; 8 bases map to TRBD1. After removal of 5 bases from V and 0 bases from J, the junction contained 14 bases not matched to a gene. CDR3 length: 19 amino acids. Germline V gene data show CDR1 as MDHEN and CDR2 as SYDVKM. CDR3 sequence: CASSQIGQGLSSTNEKLFF. CDR3 DNA sequence: TGTGCCAGCAGTCAAATAGGACAGGGACTTAGTTCAACTAATGAAAAACTGTTTTTT.

The rearrangement joins TRBV30 to TRBJ1-5; D might be TRBD1 (5 bases). V was pared by 2 bases and J by 2 bases, with 10 bases between. Per the germline V gene, CDR1 is GTSNPN and CDR2 is SVGIG (reference sequence). This CDR3 has 14 amino acids. The CDR3 DNA is TGTGCCTGGAGTACCCCGGGGGGCAATCAGCCCCAGCATTTT. Amino acid sequence: CAWSTPGGNQPQHF.

The chain combines TRBV9 with TRBJ2-5, with D possibly matching TRBD2 (7 bases). CDR1 SGDLS and CDR2 YYNGEE come from the germline V gene. The CDR3 sequence is 14 residues long. Between the trimmed V and J ends, which lost 3 bases and 4 bases, there was a span of 13 bases. The CDR3 nucleotides read TGTGCCAGCAGCGCTAGGGGGGGACCAGAGACCCAGTACTTC. Translating it yields CASSARGGPETQYF.

DNA for the CDR3: TGTGCCAGCAGAGGACTAGCGGGTGGAGAGGAGCAGTTCTTC. Protein: CASRGLAGGEEQFF. The chain carries TRBV2 and TRBJ2-1, with TRBD2 identical over 11 bases. V dropped 6 bases and J dropped 10; count of bases not matched to a gene: 8. The V gene's germline CDR1 is SNHLY and CDR2 FYNNEI. This CDR3 contains 14 residues.

The genes are TRBV27 and TRBJ1-5; 11 nucleotides agree with TRBD1. Losses at the gene ends were 6 bases for V and 6 bases for J; bases not matched to a gene: 4. The germline V gene has CDR1 MNHEY and CDR2 SMNVEV (reference sequence). CDR3 size: 14 residues. The CDR3 DNA sequence: TGTGCCAGCAGCAGTGGGACAGGGGGTCAGCCCCAGCATTTT. Translated: CASSSGTGGQPQHF.

The chain links TRBV5-6 to TRBJ2-2; 7 nucleotides line up with TRBD1. The CDR3 spans 17 residues. Germline trimming cut 4 bases from V and 2 bases from J; bases unmatched to any gene: 11. Germline assignment: CDR1 SGHDT and CDR2 YYEEEE. The CDR3: CASSAIIRDRNTGELFF. The CDR3 DNA follows: TGTGCCAGCAGCGCAATTATTCGGGACAGAAACACCGGGGAGCTGTTTTTT.

The chain carries TRBV6-1 and TRBJ2-1, with TRBD1 matching 10 bases. Germline V gives CDR1 MNHNS, CDR2 SASEGT. The CDR3 sequence is 13 residues long. V shed 6 bases, J shed 7 bases, and the junction held 3 bases outside the gene matches. The CDR3 region is CASRGQGWNEQFF. Here the CDR3 DNA reads TGTGCCAGCAGGGGACAGGGGTGGAATGAGCAGTTCTTC.

Concerning this clone: This CDR3 is also generated by other DNA sequences in the sample. The chain joins TRBV28 to TRBJ1-5; D is unclear. Germline V gene lookup returns CDR1 MDHEN and CDR2 SYDVKM. Trimming removed 2 bases from V and 4 bases from J, with 3 bases in between. CDR3 size: 12 residues. As DNA, the CDR3 is TGTGCCAGCAGTTTACTGAATCAGCCCCAGCATTTT. Protein product: CASSLLNQPQHF.

As DNA, the CDR3 is TGTGCCAGCAGCCCCGGGGGGATTGCTTACAATGAGCAGTTCTTC. The encoded protein is CASSPGGIAYNEQFF. V and J are TRBV7-3 and TRBJ2-1, with 7 bases that match TRBD2. From germline, CDR1 is SGHTA and CDR2 FQGTGA. After removal of 5 bases from V and 4 bases from J, the junction contained 8 bases not matched to a gene. The CDR3 consists of 15 residues.

The J gene is TRBJ1-5, the V gene TRBV28, with a possible D match to TRBD1 (5 bases). Trimming took 6 bases from V and 9 from J, leaving 21 bases between them. The CDR3 is 15 residues long. CDR1 is MDHEN and CDR2 is SYDVKM in the germline V gene. CDR3 DNA: TGTGCCAGCAGCGCCCCCACAGGTCGGCGGGGGCCCCAGCATTTT. It codes for CASSAPTGRRGPQHF. The full variable domain, rest sourced from reference TRBV28 and TRBJ1-5, is DVKVTQSSRYLVKRTGEKVFLECVQDMDHENMFWYRQDPGLGLRLIYFSYDVKMKEKGDIPEGYSVSREKKERFSLILESASTNQTSMYLCASSAPTGRRGPQHFGDGTRLSIL.

The V gene is TRBV4-1, the J gene TRBJ1-2; 7 positions agree with TRBD1. V lost 2 bases and J lost 7; bases outside the gene matches: 7. There are 14 residues in the CDR3. Germline CDR1 reads MGHRA; CDR2 reads YSYEKL. The CDR3 is CASSQQGGPGGYTF. The CDR3 DNA sequence: TGCGCCAGCAGCCAACAGGGGGGTCCTGGTGGCTACACCTTC.

This clone was seen only once. The gene calls are TRBV4-1 and TRBJ2-7; TRBD2 agrees at 11 bases. Germline trimming cut 4 bases from V and 4 bases from J; bases unmatched to any gene: 9. The CDR3 totals 16 residues. The germline CDR1 and CDR2 sequences are MGHRA and YSYEKL. CDR3 bases: TGCGCCAGCAGCCCTTATAGCGGGGGGGCTTTATACGAGCAGTACTTC. Translating it yields CASSPYSGGALYEQYF.

The J gene is TRBJ1-1, the V gene TRBV9, with D perhaps matching TRBD1 (6 bases). CDR1 is SGDLS, CDR2 YYNGEE, per germline. There are 16 residues in the CDR3. The ends were cut back, 0 bases at V and 2 bases at J, with 14 bases in the middle. The CDR3 bases are TGTGCCAGCAGCGTAGGTACAGGGAGGGGAAACACTGAAGCTTTCTTT. Amino acids: CASSVGTGRGNTEAFF.

The chain recombines TRBV28 with TRBJ1-2; D is unclear. The V gene's germline CDR1 is MDHEN and CDR2 SYDVKM. The V end lost 5 bases, the J end lost 7 bases, and 17 bases lay between the germline ends. This CDR3 has 14 amino acids. CDR3 in DNA: TGTGCCAGCAGTCCCGGTACCCCAGACACTGGCTACACCTTC. Translating gives CASSPGTPDTGYTF.

The V and J genes are TRBV12-5 and TRBJ2-7, with 8 nucleotides matching TRBD2. CDR1 and CDR2 from the germline V gene are LGHNT and FRNRAP. With 7 bases clipped from V and 4 bases from J, the junction kept 15 bases outside the gene matches. The CDR3 length is 16 residues. The CDR3 DNA follows: TGTGCTAGTGTCGGGGGGGCTACCGGGGAGCTATACGAGCAGTACTTC. It codes for CASVGGATGELYEQYF.

This chain joins TRBV4-1 and TRBJ1-2, with D hard to call. The CDR3 totals 13 residues. Trimming took off 0 bases at V and 13 bases at J, with 15 bases between the two ends. CDR1 MGHRA and CDR2 YSYEKL come from the germline V gene. For the CDR3, the DNA is TGCGCCAGCAGCCAAGATTATACTGCCCGCTGCACCTTC. Translated: CASSQDYTARCTF.

The chain uses TRBV11-2 and TRBJ2-7, with 7 bases lining up with TRBD2. J was trimmed by 0 bases and V by 3 bases; bases with no gene match: 11. CDR1 is SGHAT, CDR2 FQNNGV, per germline. The CDR3 length is 17 residues. The CDR3: CASSLGIRDYYSYEQYF. The DNA for the CDR3 is TGTGCCAGCAGCTTGGGCATCCGGGACTACTACTCCTACGAGCAGTACTTC.

J is TRBJ2-1 and V is TRBV5-1; 9 bases agree with TRBD2. Germline V lookup: CDR1 SGHRS, CDR2 YFSETQ. After removal of 4 bases from V and 3 bases from J, the junction contained 11 bases not matched to a gene. This CDR3 spans 17 amino acids. CDR3 loop: CASSPGTSNLLYNEQFF. CDR3 DNA sequence: TGCGCCAGCAGCCCCGGGACTAGCAACTTACTCTACAATGAGCAGTTCTTC.

The chain employs TRBV6-1 and TRBJ2-1; 11 positions match TRBD2. Germline assignment: CDR1 MNHNS and CDR2 SASEGT. The CDR3 totals 16 residues. With V trimmed by 4 bases and J by 11 bases, 13 bases remained unmatched. The DNA of the CDR3 is TGTGCCAGCAGTGGTCTTAGCGGGAGGGCCGGTCCGCAGCAGTTCTTC. Amino acids: CASSGLSGRAGPQQFF.